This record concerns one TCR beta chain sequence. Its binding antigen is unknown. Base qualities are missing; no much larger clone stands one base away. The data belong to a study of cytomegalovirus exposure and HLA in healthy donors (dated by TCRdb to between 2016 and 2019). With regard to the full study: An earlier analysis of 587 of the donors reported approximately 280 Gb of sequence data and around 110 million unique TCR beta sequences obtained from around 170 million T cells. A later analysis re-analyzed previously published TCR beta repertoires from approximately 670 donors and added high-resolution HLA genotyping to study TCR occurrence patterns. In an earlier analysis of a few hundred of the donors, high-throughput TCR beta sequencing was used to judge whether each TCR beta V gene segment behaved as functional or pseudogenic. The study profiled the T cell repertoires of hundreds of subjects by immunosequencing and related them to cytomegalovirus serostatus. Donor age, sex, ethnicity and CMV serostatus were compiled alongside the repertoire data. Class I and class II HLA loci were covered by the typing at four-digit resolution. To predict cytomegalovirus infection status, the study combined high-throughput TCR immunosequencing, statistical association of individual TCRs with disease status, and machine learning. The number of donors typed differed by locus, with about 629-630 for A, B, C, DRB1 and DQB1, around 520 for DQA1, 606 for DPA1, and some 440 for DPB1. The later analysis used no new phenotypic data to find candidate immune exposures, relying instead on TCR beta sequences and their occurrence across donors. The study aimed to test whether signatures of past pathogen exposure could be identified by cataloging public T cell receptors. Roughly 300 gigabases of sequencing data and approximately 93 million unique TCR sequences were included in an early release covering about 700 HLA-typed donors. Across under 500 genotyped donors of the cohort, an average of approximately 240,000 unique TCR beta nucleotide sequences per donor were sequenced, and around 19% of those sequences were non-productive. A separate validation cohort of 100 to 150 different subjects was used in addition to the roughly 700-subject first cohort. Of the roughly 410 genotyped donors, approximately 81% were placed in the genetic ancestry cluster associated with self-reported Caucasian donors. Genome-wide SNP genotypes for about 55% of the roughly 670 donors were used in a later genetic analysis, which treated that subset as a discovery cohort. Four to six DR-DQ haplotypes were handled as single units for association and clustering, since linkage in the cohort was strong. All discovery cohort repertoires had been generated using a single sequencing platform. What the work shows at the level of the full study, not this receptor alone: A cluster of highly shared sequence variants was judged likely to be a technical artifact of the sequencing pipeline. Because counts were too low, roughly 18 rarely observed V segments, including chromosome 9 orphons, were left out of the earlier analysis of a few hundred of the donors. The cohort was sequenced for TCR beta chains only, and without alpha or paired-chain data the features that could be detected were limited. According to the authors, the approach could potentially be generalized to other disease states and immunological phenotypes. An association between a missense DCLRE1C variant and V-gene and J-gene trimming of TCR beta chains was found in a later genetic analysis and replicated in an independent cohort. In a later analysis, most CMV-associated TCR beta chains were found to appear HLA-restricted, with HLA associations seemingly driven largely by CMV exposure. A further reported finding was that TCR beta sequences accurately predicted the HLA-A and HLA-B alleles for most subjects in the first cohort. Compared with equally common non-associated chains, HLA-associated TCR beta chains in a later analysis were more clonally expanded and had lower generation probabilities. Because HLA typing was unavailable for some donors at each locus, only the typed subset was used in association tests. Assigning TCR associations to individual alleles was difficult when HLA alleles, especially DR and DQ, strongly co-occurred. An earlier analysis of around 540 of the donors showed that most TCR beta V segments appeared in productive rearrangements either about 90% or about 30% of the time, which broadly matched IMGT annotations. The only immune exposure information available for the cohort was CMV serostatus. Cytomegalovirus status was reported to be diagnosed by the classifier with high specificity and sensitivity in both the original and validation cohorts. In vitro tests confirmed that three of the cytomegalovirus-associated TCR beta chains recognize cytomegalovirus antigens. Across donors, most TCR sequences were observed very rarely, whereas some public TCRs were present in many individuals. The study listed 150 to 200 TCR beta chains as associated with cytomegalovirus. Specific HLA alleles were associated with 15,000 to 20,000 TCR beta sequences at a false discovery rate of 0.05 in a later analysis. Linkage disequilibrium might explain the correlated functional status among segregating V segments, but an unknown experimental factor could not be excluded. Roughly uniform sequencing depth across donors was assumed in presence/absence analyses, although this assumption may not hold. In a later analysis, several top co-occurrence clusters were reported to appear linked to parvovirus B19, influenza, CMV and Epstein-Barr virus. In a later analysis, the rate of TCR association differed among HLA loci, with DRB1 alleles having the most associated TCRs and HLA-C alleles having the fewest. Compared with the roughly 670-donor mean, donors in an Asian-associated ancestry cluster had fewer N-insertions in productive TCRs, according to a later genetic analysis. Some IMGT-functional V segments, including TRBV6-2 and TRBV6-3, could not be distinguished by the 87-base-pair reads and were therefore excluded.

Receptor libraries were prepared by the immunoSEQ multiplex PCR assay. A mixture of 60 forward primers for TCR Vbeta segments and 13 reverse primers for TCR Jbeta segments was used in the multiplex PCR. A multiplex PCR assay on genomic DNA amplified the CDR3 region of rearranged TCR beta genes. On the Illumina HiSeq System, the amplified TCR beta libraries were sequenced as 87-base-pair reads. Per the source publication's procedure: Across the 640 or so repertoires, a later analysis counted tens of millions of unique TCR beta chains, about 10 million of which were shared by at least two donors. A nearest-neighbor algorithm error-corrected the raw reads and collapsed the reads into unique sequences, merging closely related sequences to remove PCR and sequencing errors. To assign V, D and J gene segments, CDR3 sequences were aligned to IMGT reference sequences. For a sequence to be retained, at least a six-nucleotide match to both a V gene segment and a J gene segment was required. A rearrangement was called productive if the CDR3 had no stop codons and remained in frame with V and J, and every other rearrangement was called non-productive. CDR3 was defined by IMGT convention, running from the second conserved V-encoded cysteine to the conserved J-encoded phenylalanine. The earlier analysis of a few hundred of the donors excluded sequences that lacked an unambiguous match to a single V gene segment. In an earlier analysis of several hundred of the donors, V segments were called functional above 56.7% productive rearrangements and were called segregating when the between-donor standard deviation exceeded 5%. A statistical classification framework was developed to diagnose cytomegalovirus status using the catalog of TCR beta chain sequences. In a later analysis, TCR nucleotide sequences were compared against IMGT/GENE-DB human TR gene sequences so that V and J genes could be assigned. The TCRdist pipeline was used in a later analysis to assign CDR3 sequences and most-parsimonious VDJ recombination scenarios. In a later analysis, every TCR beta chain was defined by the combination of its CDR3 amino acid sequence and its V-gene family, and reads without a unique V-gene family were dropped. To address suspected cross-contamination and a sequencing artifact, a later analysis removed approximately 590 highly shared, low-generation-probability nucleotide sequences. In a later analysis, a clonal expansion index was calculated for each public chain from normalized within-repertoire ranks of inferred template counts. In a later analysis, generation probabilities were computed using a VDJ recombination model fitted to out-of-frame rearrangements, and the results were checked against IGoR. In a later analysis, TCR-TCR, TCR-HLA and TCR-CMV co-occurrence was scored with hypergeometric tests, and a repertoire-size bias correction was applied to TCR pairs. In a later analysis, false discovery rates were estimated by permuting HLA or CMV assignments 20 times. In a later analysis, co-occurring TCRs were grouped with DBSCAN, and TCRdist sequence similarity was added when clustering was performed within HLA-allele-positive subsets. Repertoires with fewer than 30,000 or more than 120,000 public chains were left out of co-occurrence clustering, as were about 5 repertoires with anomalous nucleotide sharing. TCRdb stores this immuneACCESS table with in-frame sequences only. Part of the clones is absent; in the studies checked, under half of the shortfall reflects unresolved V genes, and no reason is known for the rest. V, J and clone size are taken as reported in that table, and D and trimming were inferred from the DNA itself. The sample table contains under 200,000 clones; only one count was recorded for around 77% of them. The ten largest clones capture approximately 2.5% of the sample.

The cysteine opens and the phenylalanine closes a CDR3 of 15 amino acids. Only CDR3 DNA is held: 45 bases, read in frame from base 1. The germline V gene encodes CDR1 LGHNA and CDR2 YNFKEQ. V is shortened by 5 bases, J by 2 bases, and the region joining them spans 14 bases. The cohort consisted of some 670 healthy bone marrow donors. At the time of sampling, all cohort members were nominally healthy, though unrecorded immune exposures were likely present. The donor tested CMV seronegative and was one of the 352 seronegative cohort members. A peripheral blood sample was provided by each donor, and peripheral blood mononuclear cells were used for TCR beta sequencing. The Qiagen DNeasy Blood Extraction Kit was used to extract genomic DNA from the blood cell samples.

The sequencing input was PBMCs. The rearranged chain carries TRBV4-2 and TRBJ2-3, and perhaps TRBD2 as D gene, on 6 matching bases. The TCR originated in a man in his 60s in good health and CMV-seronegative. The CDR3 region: CASSSRDSTTDTQYF. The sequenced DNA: TGTGCCAGCAGCTCTCGGGACTCCACCACAGATACGCAGTATTTT.